These 28 T cell receptor beta chains were all obtained from the same sample, sequenced in a study of cytomegalovirus exposure and HLA in healthy donors. Vbeta (60) and Jbeta (13) primers were used in the PCR. TCRdb's copy holds only in-frame clones and misses some; the assay was immunoSEQ multiplex PCR. The repertoire holds some 120,000 clones, with about 72% as singletons. Sequencing was carried out using PBMCs. The origin of the receptors is a man aged 25-40 years in good health and CMV-seropositive.

V gene TRBV2 combines with J gene TRBJ2-1; D perhaps matches TRBD1 (6 bases). The CDR3 runs 14 residues. CDR1 is SNHLY and CDR2 is FYNNEI in the germline V gene. The V end was cut by 9 bases, the J end by 4 bases, with 16 bases between. The CDR3 is CASRQAALYNEQFF. CDR3 in DNA: TGTGCCAGTCGACAGGCAGCCCTGTACAATGAGCAGTTCTTC.

The chain joins TRBV4-3 to TRBJ1-5; the D is unclear. The CDR3 covers 15 residues. V was clipped by 0 bases and J by 5 bases, with 11 bases between them. Germline loops: CDR1 LGHNA, CDR2 YSLEER. CDR3 loop: CASSQDLYGDQPQHF. CDR3 DNA sequence: TGCGCCAGCAGCCAAGATCTTTACGGGGATCAGCCCCAGCATTTT.

A few counts support this clone. The chain recombines TRBV25-1 with TRBJ1-2; D may be TRBD1 (6 bases). V lost 1 base and J lost 5, with 11 bases in between. Per the germline V gene, CDR1 is MGHDK and CDR2 is SYGVNS. This CDR3 has 14 residues. The CDR3 sequence: CASSEWGGGYGYTF. The CDR3 DNA sequence: TGTGCCAGCAGTGAATGGGGAGGGGGTTATGGCTACACCTTC.

This sequence joins TRBV18 and TRBJ2-3; D is perhaps TRBD2 (6 bases). This CDR3 contains 15 residues. The V end was cut by 3 bases, the J end by 3 bases, with 13 bases between. Germline V gene sequence: CDR1 KGHSH, CDR2 LQKENI. The CDR3, as DNA: TGTGCCAGCTCACCCGACGGGAGTGGAACAGATACGCAGTATTTT. Its translation: CASSPDGSGTDTQYF.

This clone has more than one count but fewer than ten. The genes are TRBV19 and TRBJ1-5; D remains unclear. Germline loops: CDR1 LNHDA, CDR2 SQIVND (reference sequence). V dropped 2 bases and J dropped 4 bases, with 12 bases sitting between them. The CDR3 spans 15 residues. The CDR3 DNA reads TGTGCCAGTAGTATATTCACAACGGGGAATCAGCCCCAGCATTTT. Translating it yields CASSIFTTGNQPQHF.

This clone was observed a few times. The genes are TRBV27 and TRBJ2-7; possibly TRBD1 for D (5 bases). Trimming took off 8 bases at V and 3 bases at J, with 11 bases between the two ends. The CDR3 totals 12 residues. The germline CDR1 and CDR2 sequences are MNHEY and SMNVEV (reference sequence). The CDR3: CASGHGYYEQYF. CDR3 DNA sequence: TGTGCCAGCGGACATGGGTACTACGAGCAGTACTTC.

The chain employs TRBV5-6 and TRBJ2-1; D is perhaps TRBD1 (6 bases). The CDR3 has 13 residues. Deletions cut 0 bases from V and 6 bases from J, with 7 bases between. Looked up from germline, CDR1 is SGHDT and CDR2 is YYEEEE. CDR3: CASSLEQGNEQFF. The CDR3 nucleotides are TGTGCCAGCAGCTTGGAACAGGGCAATGAGCAGTTCTTC.

This clone was seen more than once but under ten times. The chain employs TRBV19 and TRBJ1-1; 9 bases fit TRBD1. Germline-derived CDR1 and CDR2 are LNHDA and SQIVND (reference sequence). This CDR3 has 16 residues. V trimming: 4 bases; J trimming: 1 base; junction bases outside the gene matches: 7. The CDR3 DNA reads TGTGCCAGTAGTACCCGGACAGGGGCTAAGAACACTGAAGCTTTCTTT. Its protein is CASSTRTGAKNTEAFF. Based on the CDR3 plus reference TRBV19 and TRBJ1-1, the full variable domain is DGGITQSPKYLFRKEGQNVTLSCEQNLNHDAMYWYRQDPGQGLRLIYYSQIVNDFQKGDIAEGYSVSREKKESFPLTVTSAQKNPTAFYLCASSTRTGAKNTEAFFGQGTRLTVV.

This clone was seen only once. The chain uses TRBV6-1 and TRBJ2-1, with 9 nucleotides matching TRBD2. Looked up from germline, CDR1 is MNHNS and CDR2 is SASEGT. V lost 2 bases, J lost 3 bases, and 2 bases stayed unmatched. The CDR3 runs to 15 residues. The CDR3 reads CASSEFSGSYNEQFF. For the CDR3, the DNA is TGTGCCAGCAGTGAATTTAGCGGGAGCTACAATGAGCAGTTCTTC.

The gene calls are TRBV10-3 and TRBJ2-3, with D perhaps TRBD1 (6 bases). The germline gives CDR1 ENHRY, CDR2 SYGVKD. The CDR3 length is 14 residues. V lost 9 bases to trimming and J lost 3 bases, with 16 bases between them. CDR3: CAISGQWGTDTQYF. In DNA, the CDR3 is TGTGCCATATCTGGACAGTGGGGTACAGATACGCAGTATTTT.

In this sample, this clone turned up a few times. This chain links TRBV5-4 with TRBJ1-5; D may be TRBD1 (5 bases). This CDR3 region has 13 residues. CDR1 and CDR2 from the germline V gene are SGHNT and YYREEE (reference sequence). With 0 bases removed from V and 9 bases from J, the gap between germline ends came to 10 bases. In DNA, the CDR3 is TGTGCCAGCAGCTTGGGGGGGGAAGGGCCCCAGCATTTT. This gives the protein CASSLGGEGPQHF. The variable domain in full, completed from reference TRBV5-4 and TRBJ1-5, reads ETGVTQSPTHLIKTRGQQVTLRCSSQSGHNTVSWYQQALGQGPQFIFQYYREEENGRGNFPPRFSGLQFPNYSSELNVNALELDDSALYLCASSLGGEGPQHFGDGTRLSIL.

The chain has TRBV19 and TRBJ2-7; 14 bases align to TRBD2. V was clipped by 5 bases and J by 9 bases; unmatched bases: 9. CDR3 length: 15 amino acids. CDR1 and CDR2 from the germline V gene are LNHDA and SQIVND (reference sequence). The CDR3, as DNA: TGTGCCAGTAGTGACCCCGGGACTAGCGGGAGTGGGCAGTACTTC. This translates into CASSDPGTSGSGQYF.

The chain links TRBV27 to TRBJ2-7, with 9 bases lining up with TRBD1. Unmatched junction bases numbered 6, after V lost 6 bases and J lost 3 bases. This CDR3 comprises 14 residues. Per germline, CDR1 MNHEY and CDR2 SMNVEV (reference sequence). The DNA for the CDR3 is TGTGCCAGCAGGTCCAGGGACAGGGACTACGAGCAGTACTTC. This codes for CASRSRDRDYEQYF.

This chain joins TRBV28 and TRBJ2-5; TRBD1 is a possible D gene (5 bases). Germline CDR1 is MDHEN and CDR2 is SYDVKM. The CDR3 runs 15 residues. Trimming pared 2 bases from V and 1 base from J, leaving 11 bases between. CDR3 sequence: CASSLGRTFQETQYF. The CDR3 DNA is TGTGCCAGCAGTTTAGGTCGGACATTCCAAGAGACCCAGTACTTC.

The chain joins TRBV4-1 to TRBJ2-7, with D possibly being TRBD2 (6 bases). The germline V gene encodes CDR1 MGHRA and CDR2 YSYEKL. CDR3 length: 17 residues. V was trimmed by 2 bases and J by 2 bases, leaving 19 bases between them. For the CDR3, the DNA is TGCGCCAGCAGCCAAACCCCCATGGCGGGATCGACCTACGAGCAGTACTTC. Translation: CASSQTPMAGSTYEQYF.

The table lists this clone with a count of one. The V gene is TRBV7-2, the J gene TRBJ1-3; D perhaps matches TRBD1 (5 bases). CDR1 is SGHTA and CDR2 is FQGNSA in the germline V gene. V lost 1 base, J lost 4 bases, and 5 bases lay in between. The CDR3 totals 13 residues. The CDR3 nucleotides are TGTGCCAGCAGCTTAGACAGGGGAAACACCATATATTTT. Translation gives CASSLDRGNTIYF.

This clone appeared a few times. This rearrangement joins TRBV5-1 to TRBJ1-1; possibly TRBD1 for D (6 bases). The V end lost 0 bases, the J end lost 2 bases, and 14 bases lay between the germline ends. CDR3 length: 16 residues. Germline V gene data show CDR1 as SGHRS and CDR2 as YFSETQ. As DNA, the CDR3 is TGCGCCAGCAGCTTGGAGTTTCGGGGGGCCAACACTGAAGCTTTCTTT. This codes for CASSLEFRGANTEAFF.

This sequence joins TRBV6-1 and TRBJ1-2, with D possibly TRBD1 on 5 matching bases. Trimming stripped 3 bases from V and 4 bases from J, with 9 bases between. The CDR3 runs 13 residues. From germline, CDR1 is MNHNS and CDR2 SASEGT. This CDR3 is CASSEGRTYGYTF. CDR3 nucleotide sequence: TGTGCCAGCAGTGAGGGGCGGACCTATGGCTACACCTTC.

This clone has a single count. The genes are TRBV5-1 and TRBJ2-4, with a possible D match to TRBD2 (5 bases). CDR3 length: 16 residues. The V gene's germline CDR1 is SGHRS and CDR2 YFSETQ. V lost 2 bases and J lost 3, with 15 bases in between. DNA for the CDR3: TGCGCCAGCAGCTTATCGGTAGCGTTAGACAAAAACATTCAGTACTTC. Protein: CASSLSVALDKNIQYF.

V gene TRBV6-1 combines with J gene TRBJ2-5, with D perhaps TRBD1 (6 bases). The J call is in doubt because the DNA end fits TRBJ2-7 better. CDR1 is MNHNS and CDR2 is SASEGT in the germline V gene. This CDR3 is 15 amino acids long. This CDR3 reads CASSEPGHFSYEQYF. CDR3 sequence (DNA): TGTGCCAGCAGTGAACCGGGACACTTCTCCTACGAGCAGTACTTC.

The chain has TRBV28 and TRBJ2-2, with D hard to call. The V end lost 5 bases, the J end lost 5 bases, and 6 bases lay between the germline ends. This CDR3 comprises 12 residues. In germline, CDR1 is MDHEN, CDR2 SYDVKM. The CDR3 coding sequence is TGTGCCAGCAGTGTACTAACCGGGGAGCTGTTTTTT. Its translation is CASSVLTGELFF.

The chain carries TRBV7-8 and TRBJ2-1; D is unclear. The CDR3 sequence is 12 residues long. Germline lookup yields CDR1 SGHVS and CDR2 FQNEAQ. The ends were cut back, 5 bases at V and 10 bases at J, with 12 bases in the middle. The chain's CDR3 is CASSSYAREQFF. In nucleotides, the CDR3 is TGTGCCAGCAGCAGCTACGCTCGCGAGCAGTTCTTC.

This clone appeared once. V usage is TRBV13 and J usage is TRBJ1-1, with a possible D match to TRBD1 (6 bases). CDR1 is PRHDT and CDR2 is FYEKMQ in the germline V gene (reference sequence). V was pared by 1 base and J by 0 bases, with 12 bases between. The CDR3 length is 16 residues. As DNA, the CDR3 is TGTGCCAGCAGCTTAGCCAGGGGCCGATTGAACACTGAAGCTTTCTTT. Its translation is CASSLARGRLNTEAFF.

The rearrangement joins TRBV18 to TRBJ2-7, with D maybe TRBD1 (6 bases). Germline V gene data show CDR1 as KGHSH and CDR2 as LQKENI. This CDR3 has 14 amino acids. Trimming pared 3 bases from V and 1 base from J, leaving 10 bases between. The CDR3 here is CASSPKDRSYEQYF. The CDR3 nucleotides are TGTGCCAGCTCACCCAAGGACAGATCCTACGAGCAGTACTTC.

This clone was observed once. The genes are TRBV7-2 and TRBJ2-7; TRBD2 agrees at 8 bases. V lost 4 bases and J lost 6; bases outside the gene matches: 11. CDR1 SGHTA and CDR2 FQGNSA come from the germline V gene. The CDR3 length is 15 residues. The CDR3 coding sequence is TGTGCCAGCAGCTCTAGCGGAGCGGGAGTTCTCGAGCAGTACTTC. Protein sequence: CASSSSGAGVLEQYF. Full variable domain (outside the CDR3, taken from reference TRBV7-2 and TRBJ2-7): GAGVSQSPSNKVTEKGKDVELRCDPISGHTALYWYRQSLGQGLEFLIYFQGNSAPDKSGLPSDRFSAERTGGSVSTLTIQRTQQEDSAVYLCASSSSGAGVLEQYFGPGTRLTVT.

V usage is TRBV28 and J usage is TRBJ1-1, with D possibly TRBD1 on 6 matching bases. This CDR3 has 13 residues. Per germline, CDR1 MDHEN and CDR2 SYDVKM. V was clipped by 4 bases and J by 2 bases, with 8 bases between them. CDR3 DNA: TGTGCCAGCAGTTACAGGGCAAACACTGAAGCTTTCTTT. Protein product: CASSYRANTEAFF. The full variable domain, with the rest looked up from reference TRBV28 and TRBJ1-1, is DVKVTQSSRYLVKRTGEKVFLECVQDMDHENMFWYRQDPGLGLRLIYFSYDVKMKEKGDIPEGYSVSREKKERFSLILESASTNQTSMYLCASSYRANTEAFFGQGTRLTVV.

This clone was counted a few times. The chain carries TRBV5-4 and TRBJ2-7, with 7 positions matching TRBD2. V gave up 1 base and J gave up 3 bases; unmatched junction bases: 4. From germline, CDR1 is SGHNT and CDR2 YYREEE (reference sequence). The CDR3 sequence is 14 residues long. This CDR3 reads CASSLLGGGYEQYF. The DNA for the CDR3 is TGTGCCAGCAGCTTGCTTGGCGGGGGCTACGAGCAGTACTTC.

The chain recombines TRBV5-1 with TRBJ2-5, with 12 bases fitting TRBD1. The germline V gene has CDR1 SGHRS and CDR2 YFSETQ. The V gene end was trimmed by 6 bases and the J gene end by 5 bases; junction bases not matched to a gene: 5. The CDR3 spans 14 residues. The CDR3 loop is CASTGTGGWETQYF. The CDR3 nucleotides read TGCGCCAGCACCGGGACAGGGGGCTGGGAGACCCAGTACTTC.